A selection of T cell receptor beta chains follows, all from one sample in a study of T cell responses to AZD1222 COVID-19 vaccine. Clones were read by immunoSEQ multiplex PCR, and TCRdb kept only the in-frame ones, dropping some. The table shows more than 50,000 clones, with roughly 90% occurring only once. The starting material was peripheral blood, obtained on day 0 of AZD1222 vaccination. Receptors were obtained from an adult in good health. Both conserved end residues are part of each CDR3. Fields, in order: clone size, V gene, CDR3 length, D gene, J gene, CDR3 protein, CDR3 DNA. A D gene is named only where the DNA matches it firmly. Expanded clones get a size class; other rows say once, few or many, or leave the size out.

clone size: .; V gene: TRBV19; CDR3 length: 14; D gene: TRBD1; J gene: TRBJ2-2; CDR3 protein: CASSSTGQFGELFF; CDR3 DNA: TGTGCCAGTAGTTCCACGGGACAGTTCGGGGAGCTGTTTTTT
clone size: .; V gene: TRBV6-5; CDR3 length: 14; D gene: TRBD1; J gene: TRBJ1-5; CDR3 protein: CASRSGQGTGPQHF; CDR3 DNA: TGTGCCAGCAGATCGGGACAGGGGACTGGGCCCCAGCATTTT
clone size: .; V gene: TRBV6-5; CDR3 length: 14; D gene: .; J gene: TRBJ1-1; CDR3 protein: CASSSEGGNTEAFF; CDR3 DNA: TGTGCCAGCAGTTCTGAGGGCGGGAACACTGAAGCTTTCTTT
clone size: .; V gene: TRBV2; CDR3 length: 15; D gene: .; J gene: TRBJ1-5; CDR3 protein: CASRRQSNSNQPQHF; CDR3 DNA: TGTGCCAGCAGGAGACAGAGTAATAGCAATCAGCCCCAGCATTTT
clone size: .; V gene: TRBV4-2; CDR3 length: 13; D gene: .; J gene: TRBJ1-5; CDR3 protein: CASSQGDNQPQHF; CDR3 DNA: TGTGCCAGCAGCCAGGGGGACAATCAGCCCCAGCATTTT
clone size: once; V gene: TRBV7-2; CDR3 length: 15; D gene: TRBD2; J gene: TRBJ2-2; CDR3 protein: CASRKAGPHTGELFF; CDR3 DNA: TGTGCCAGCAGGAAAGCGGGGCCTCACACCGGGGAGCTGTTTTTT
clone size: .; V gene: TRBV6-5; CDR3 length: 14; D gene: .; J gene: TRBJ1-1; CDR3 protein: CASSRSRVNTEAFF; CDR3 DNA: TGTGCCAGCAGCCGATCACGGGTGAACACTGAAGCTTTCTTT
clone size: .; V gene: TRBV7-8; CDR3 length: 11; D gene: .; J gene: TRBJ1-2; CDR3 protein: CASSSPGGYTF; CDR3 DNA: TGTGCCAGCAGCTCTCCTGGTGGCTACACCTTC
clone size: .; V gene: TRBV19; CDR3 length: 14; D gene: .; J gene: TRBJ2-3; CDR3 protein: CASSHRGAADTQYF; CDR3 DNA: TGTGCCAGTAGCCATAGAGGGGCGGCAGATACGCAGTATTTT
clone size: .; V gene: TRBV11-2; CDR3 length: 15; D gene: .; J gene: TRBJ2-1; CDR3 protein: CASSLGGRLYNEQFF; CDR3 DNA: TGTGCCAGCAGCTTAGGGGGACGGCTCTACAATGAGCAGTTCTTC
clone size: .; V gene: TRBV6-5; CDR3 length: 14; D gene: .; J gene: TRBJ1-3; CDR3 protein: CASSYSGAGNTIYF; CDR3 DNA: TGTGCCAGCAGTTACTCAGGGGCTGGAAACACCATATATTTT
clone size: few; V gene: TRBV19; CDR3 length: 17; D gene: TRBD1; J gene: TRBJ1-2; CDR3 protein: CASSIGSATGANYGYTF; CDR3 DNA: TGTGCCAGTAGTATAGGCTCAGCGACAGGGGCTAACTATGGCTACACCTTC
clone size: .; V gene: TRBV5-1; CDR3 length: 13; D gene: .; J gene: TRBJ2-1; CDR3 protein: CASSLGQSNDKFF; CDR3 DNA: TGCGCCAGCAGCTTGGGACAGAGTAATGATAAGTTCTTC
clone size: .; V gene: TRBV10-2; CDR3 length: 15; D gene: TRBD1; J gene: TRBJ1-6; CDR3 protein: CASSARGQANSPLHF; CDR3 DNA: TGCGCCAGCAGCGCACGGGGACAGGCTAATTCACCCCTCCACTTT
clone size: .; V gene: TRBV10-1; CDR3 length: 17; D gene: .; J gene: TRBJ2-3; CDR3 protein: CASSESFSWGGTDTQYF; CDR3 DNA: TGCGCCAGCAGTGAGTCTTTCTCCTGGGGAGGCACAGATACGCAGTATTTT
clone size: once; V gene: TRBV7-9; CDR3 length: 14; D gene: TRBD1; J gene: TRBJ1-4; CDR3 protein: CASSWDRDGEKLFF; CDR3 DNA: TGTGCCAGCAGTTGGGACAGGGATGGTGAAAAACTGTTTTTT
clone size: .; V gene: TRBV5-5; CDR3 length: 14; D gene: TRBD1; J gene: TRBJ1-2; CDR3 protein: CASSFAGGNYGYTF; CDR3 DNA: TGTGCCAGCAGCTTCGCAGGGGGCAACTATGGCTACACCTTC
clone size: .; V gene: TRBV18; CDR3 length: 15; D gene: .; J gene: TRBJ1-1; CDR3 protein: CASSPQGTGNTEAFF; CDR3 DNA: TGTGCCAGCTCACCTCAGGGGACTGGGAACACTGAAGCTTTCTTT
clone size: few; V gene: TRBV6-2/TRBV6-3; CDR3 length: 13; D gene: .; J gene: TRBJ1-1; CDR3 protein: CASSYSRNTEAFF; CDR3 DNA: TGTGCCAGCAGTTACTCCCGGAACACTGAAGCTTTCTTT
clone size: few; V gene: TRBV20-1; CDR3 length: 11; D gene: .; J gene: TRBJ2-3; CDR3 protein: CSASRTDTQYF; CDR3 DNA: TGCAGTGCTAGCCGCACAGATACGCAGTATTTT
clone size: .; V gene: TRBV10-3; CDR3 length: 14; D gene: .; J gene: TRBJ1-5; CDR3 protein: CATQDVNSNQPQHF; CDR3 DNA: TGTGCCACGCAGGACGTAAATAGCAATCAGCCCCAGCATTTT
clone size: .; V gene: TRBV3-1/TRBV3-2; CDR3 length: 14; D gene: .; J gene: TRBJ2-7; CDR3 protein: CASSHPGGSYEQYF; CDR3 DNA: TGTGCCAGCAGCCACCCCGGGGGTTCCTACGAGCAGTACTTC